This T cell receptor beta chain was profiled in a study of cytomegalovirus exposure and HLA in healthy donors. Regarding the study as a whole: Donors belonging to an Asian-associated ancestry cluster reportedly showed fewer N-insertions in productive TCRs than the approximately 700-donor mean, according to what a later analysis found.

Comment on this clone: Its antigen remains unidentified.

PCR primers comprised 60 Vbeta and 13 Jbeta primers. The data were produced by immunoSEQ multiplex PCR, yet TCRdb's version contains in-frame clones alone and is incomplete. The repertoire holds about 160,000 clones, with more than 70% as singletons. After removal of 3 bases from V and 4 bases from J, the junction contained 8 bases not matched to a gene. There are 16 residues in the CDR3. Germline values: CDR1 KGHSH, CDR2 LQKENI. The chain carries TRBV18 and TRBJ2-1; 8 positions agree with TRBD2. Material: PBMCs. This receptor was obtained from a male donor in good health and CMV-seropositive. CDR3 sequence: CASSPGSGGPYNEQFF. In DNA form, the CDR3 reads TGTGCCAGCTCACCGGGCTCGGGAGGGCCTTACAATGAGCAGTTCTTC.